These 24 T cell receptor beta chains were all obtained from the same sample, sequenced in a study of T cells in narcolepsy. Clones were read by immunoSEQ multiplex PCR, and TCRdb kept only the in-frame ones, dropping some. This table holds 25,000 to 30,000 clones, 70% to 80% found once. The sample taken for sequencing was CD45RA- memory CD4+ T cells from PBMCs. These receptors all come from a human donor with narcolepsy.

In its sample, this clone was seen once. The chain recombines TRBV4-1 with TRBJ1-1, with a tentative D call TRBD1 (5 bases). The V and J ends lost 1 base and 0 bases respectively, with 12 bases between them. This CDR3 spans 16 amino acids. The germline V gene has CDR1 MGHRA and CDR2 YSYEKL. The CDR3 reads CASSQGLRAMNTEAFF. As DNA, the CDR3 is TGCGCCAGCAGCCAAGGACTCAGGGCCATGAACACTGAAGCTTTCTTT.

The chain employs TRBV7-7 and TRBJ2-3; 7 bases fit TRBD2. V was pared by 4 bases and J by 4 bases, with 11 bases of the junction left unmatched. This CDR3 region has 16 residues. In germline, CDR1 is SSHAT, CDR2 FNYEAQ (reference sequence). CDR3 loop: CASSSLSGGGADTQYF. For the CDR3, the DNA is TGTGCCAGCAGCTCCTTATCTGGGGGAGGGGCAGATACGCAGTATTTT. The full variable domain, with the rest looked up from reference TRBV7-7 and TRBJ2-3, is GAGVSQSPRYKVTKRGQDVTLRCDPISSHATLYWYQQALGQGPEFLTYFNYEAQPDKSGLPSDRFSAERPEGSISTLTIQRTEQRDSAMYRCASSSLSGGGADTQYFGPGTRLTVL.

The chain is built from TRBV7-9 and TRBJ2-2; D unresolved. Germline loops: CDR1 SEHNR, CDR2 FQNEAQ (reference sequence). This CDR3 contains 15 residues. V lost 3 bases and J 2 bases, leaving 10 bases between the germline ends. For the CDR3, the DNA is TGTGCCAGCAGCTTGATCTCCGGAAACACCGGGGAGCTGTTTTTT. It specifies CASSLISGNTGELFF.

This clone was picked up one time. The gene calls are TRBV9 and TRBJ2-7; TRBD1 aligns across 9 bases. CDR3 size: 15 residues. V gave up 4 bases and J gave up 0 bases; unmatched junction bases: 5. Germline V gene lookup returns CDR1 SGDLS and CDR2 YYNGEE. The CDR3 reads CASSPRTGASYEQYF. The CDR3 nucleotides read TGTGCCAGCAGCCCCCGGACAGGGGCCTCCTACGAGCAGTACTTC.

This clone was recorded a few times. The gene calls are TRBV2 and TRBJ2-2, with D tentatively TRBD1 (6 bases). V lost 6 bases and J 6 bases, leaving 17 bases between the germline ends. The CDR3 is 15 residues long. Looked up from germline, CDR1 is SNHLY and CDR2 is FYNNEI. CDR3 sequence (DNA): TGTGCCAGCAGGGGGGCAGGGGTCGGTGCCGGGGAGCTGTTTTTT. It translates to CASRGAGVGAGELFF. The full variable domain, rest sourced from reference TRBV2 and TRBJ2-2, is EPEVTQTPSHQVTQMGQEVILRCVPISNHLYFYWYRQILGQKVEFLVSFYNNEISEKSEIFDDQFSVERPDGSNFTLKIRSTKLEDSAMYFCASRGAGVGAGELFFGEGSRLTVL.

This chain joins TRBV10-3 and TRBJ1-2; no clear D. This CDR3 region has 12 residues. Trimming removed 0 bases from V and 4 bases from J, with 3 bases in between. CDR1 is ENHRY, CDR2 SYGVKD, per germline. In nucleotides, the CDR3 is TGTGCCATCAGTGAGTCTCGCTATGGCTACACCTTC. It specifies CAISESRYGYTF.

The CDR3: CAIGATTSGGDTQYF. DNA for the CDR3: TGTGCCATCGGGGCTACGACTAGCGGGGGAGATACGCAGTATTTT. The genes are TRBV10-3 and TRBJ2-3; TRBD2 matches 12 bases. V dropped 8 bases and J dropped 5; count of bases not matched to a gene: 8. The CDR3 is made up of 15 amino acids. The germline CDR1 and CDR2 sequences are ENHRY and SYGVKD.

This clone was found once. CDR3 loop: CASSGGQNTEAFF. The CDR3 coding sequence is TGTGCCAGCAGTGGGGGCCAGAACACTGAAGCTTTCTTT. This chain uses TRBV6-1 with TRBJ1-1, with TRBD1 as a possible D gene (5 bases). Trimming shortened V by 4 bases and J by 1 base, and 7 bases separated the two germline ends. The CDR3 extends over 13 amino acids. Germline assignment: CDR1 MNHNS and CDR2 SASEGT.

The CDR3 sequence is CASSWNWGGTNTEAFF. The CDR3 DNA is TGTGCCAGCAGCTGGAATTGGGGGGGCACCAACACTGAAGCTTTCTTT. J is TRBJ1-1 and V is TRBV5-8, with D possibly being TRBD1 (6 bases). CDR1 is SGHTS and CDR2 is YDEGEE in the germline V gene. This CDR3 spans 16 amino acids. Deletions cut 3 bases from V and 2 bases from J, with 17 bases between.

The V and J genes are TRBV6-1 and TRBJ2-1; perhaps TRBD1 as D (6 bases). The CDR3 runs 11 residues. Germline CDR1 MNHNS, CDR2 SASEGT. Trimming pared 8 bases from V and 8 bases from J, leaving 10 bases between. The CDR3: CASQGPDEQFF. In DNA form, the CDR3 reads TGTGCCAGCCAGGGGCCCGATGAGCAGTTCTTC.

The V call is TRBV11-2, the J call TRBJ2-1; D possibly corresponds to TRBD2 (7 bases). The CDR3 contains 15 residues. V was pared by 2 bases and J by 4 bases, with 12 bases between. Germline CDR1 is SGHAT and CDR2 is FQNNGV. The CDR3 protein is CASSLWGGPYNEQFF. CDR3 nucleotides: TGTGCCAGCAGCTTATGGGGGGGCCCTTACAATGAGCAGTTCTTC.

The chain uses TRBV5-1 and TRBJ2-7; 15 bases fit TRBD2. The V gene's germline CDR1 is SGHRS and CDR2 YFSETQ. V was clipped by 0 bases and J by 3 bases; unmatched bases: 7. This CDR3 region has 18 residues. DNA for the CDR3: TGCGCCAGCAGCTTGGTGTTGGGACTAGCGGGGGGCCTCTACGAGCAGTACTTC. It yields the protein CASSLVLGLAGGLYEQYF.

The CDR3 spells CASSLRTSGNTIYF. The DNA of the CDR3 is TGTGCCAGCAGCTTGAGGACATCAGGAAACACCATATATTTT. The V gene is TRBV5-8, the J gene TRBJ1-3, with a weak D call TRBD1 (5 bases). CDR1 SGHTS and CDR2 YDEGEE come from the germline V gene. CDR3 length: 14 residues. Trimming shortened V by 1 base and J by 4 bases, and 9 bases separated the two germline ends.

The chain is built from TRBV7-3 and TRBJ1-5; no clear D. With 3 bases removed from V and 4 bases from J, the gap between germline ends came to 7 bases. The CDR3 loop spans 13 amino acids. In germline, CDR1 is SGHTA, CDR2 FQGTGA. CDR3 nucleotide sequence: TGTGCCAGCAGCTTCACGGGAAATCAGCCCCAGCATTTT. As protein: CASSFTGNQPQHF.

The gene calls are TRBV7-3 and TRBJ1-2, with no clear D. Trimming left V 0 bases short and J 7 bases short, with 18 bases between. Germline V gives CDR1 SGHTA, CDR2 FQGTGA. This CDR3 contains 16 residues. The CDR3 loop reads CASSLTLDASSSGYTF. DNA for the CDR3: TGTGCCAGCAGCTTAACCCTGGACGCTTCTTCGAGTGGCTACACCTTC.

The chain joins TRBV27 to TRBJ2-3, with 9 bases aligning to TRBD1. The CDR3 has 16 amino acids. The trim removed 0 bases at V and 5 bases at J, leaving 6 bases unmatched. CDR1 and CDR2 (germline): MNHEY, SMNVEV (reference sequence). This CDR3 is CASSLSLQGARDTQYF. CDR3 nucleotide sequence: TGTGCCAGCAGTTTATCGTTACAGGGGGCGAGAGATACGCAGTATTTT.

This chain links TRBV4-2 with TRBJ2-2; D is unclear. The CDR3 spans 14 residues. Germline V gives CDR1 LGHNA, CDR2 YNFKEQ. Trimming shortened V by 1 base and J by 1 base, and 4 bases separated the two germline ends. The CDR3 DNA reads as TGTGCCAGCAGCCAAGCCAAGAACACCGGGGAGCTGTTTTTT. Translation: CASSQAKNTGELFF.

In nucleotides, the CDR3 is TGCGCCAGCAGTCAAACAAGGGGTGAAAAACTGTTTTTT. It encodes CASSQTRGEKLFF. This chain connects TRBV4-1 to TRBJ1-4, with D possibly being TRBD1 (5 bases). The CDR3 is made up of 13 amino acids. V lost 6 bases to trimming and J lost 7 bases, with 12 bases between them. Per germline, CDR1 MGHRA and CDR2 YSYEKL.

With regard to this clone: At one end the junction does not follow the germline gene, possibly because of a read error. The gene calls are TRBV4-1 and TRBJ2-3; the match to TRBD2 covers 15 bases. Germline assignment: CDR1 MGHRA and CDR2 YSYEKL. This CDR3 spans 18 amino acids. CDR3 loop: CPSSQGGLAGGYTDTQYF. The CDR3 DNA is TGCCCCAGCAGCCAAGGGGGACTAGCGGGGGGATATACAGATACGCAGTATTTT.

The V gene is TRBV7-3, the J gene TRBJ1-6, with 10 bases aligning to TRBD1. From germline, CDR1 is SGHTA and CDR2 FQGTGA. This CDR3 is 16 amino acids long. With V trimmed by 4 bases and J by 5 bases, 5 bases remained unmatched. The CDR3 loop is CASSSVGTGDNSPLHF. The CDR3 DNA is TGTGCCAGCAGCTCGGTCGGGACAGGGGATAATTCACCCCTCCACTTT.

Notes on this clone: The sample holds other DNA sequences that translate to the same CDR3. This chain connects TRBV19 to TRBJ1-6; D is uncertain. The germline V gene has CDR1 LNHDA and CDR2 SQIVND (reference sequence). There are 16 residues in the CDR3. Between the trimmed V and J ends, which lost 9 bases and 2 bases, there was a span of 17 bases. The CDR3 protein is CASSHRAGTYNSPLHF. DNA for the CDR3: TGTGCCAGCTCCCATCGTGCCGGGACCTATAATTCACCCCTCCACTTT.

The chain combines TRBV7-8 with TRBJ2-7, with 8 nucleotides matching TRBD2. Unmatched junction bases numbered 10, after V lost 1 base and J lost 5 bases. The germline V gene encodes CDR1 SGHVS and CDR2 FQNEAQ. CDR3 length: 16 residues. CDR3: CASSLGAGGLGDEQYF. For the CDR3, the DNA is TGTGCCAGCAGCTTAGGGGCGGGGGGCCTAGGCGACGAGCAGTACTTC.

V usage is TRBV4-2 and J usage is TRBJ2-5; 9 bases are a match to TRBD2. Gene TRBJ2-7 matches the end of the DNA better, so the J call may be wrong. There are 18 residues in the CDR3. Germline V gene data show CDR1 as LGHNA and CDR2 as YNFKEQ. The chain's CDR3 is CASSQDLIGSGGTYEQYF. The CDR3 DNA reads TGTGCCAGCAGCCAAGATCTAATAGGGAGCGGGGGGACTTACGAGCAGTACTTC.

The chain joins TRBV5-1 to TRBJ2-7; 8 bases match TRBD2. Germline V gives CDR1 SGHRS, CDR2 YFSETQ. Trimming at V came to 0 bases and at J to 0 bases, leaving 2 bases not matched to a gene. The CDR3 runs 15 residues. The CDR3 loop is CASSLGGGSSYEQYF. The CDR3 DNA is TGCGCCAGCAGCTTGGGCGGGGGGAGCTCCTACGAGCAGTACTTC.